This passage covers 14 T cell receptor beta chains from one sample sequenced in a study of T cells expressing NK-cell markers. TCRdb re-called the 5' RACE reads, yielding one record per CDR3 amino acid sequence without DNA. This table holds roughly 430,000 distinct CDR3 sequences. The sequenced sample was blood T cells: a sorted CD56 or NKG2C T cell subset, CD4+ or CD8+ T cells, or bulk PBMC T cells (not recorded which). Every receptor here comes from a woman aged 18-70 years in good health.

The J gene is TRBJ2-3, the V gene TRBV5-4; the TCRdb call, TRBD1, lacks DNA for checking. The germline V gene has CDR1 SGHNT and CDR2 YYREEE (reference sequence). The CDR3 has 12 residues. CDR3: CASSLALGGASF.

J is TRBJ2-5 and V is TRBV20-1; TCRdb returns TRBD1, unconfirmable since there is no DNA. The CDR3 is made up of 16 amino acids. Germline loops: CDR1 DFQATT, CDR2 SNEGSKA (reference sequence). CDR3 sequence: CSARDGAGVSQETQYF.

The chain employs TRBV3-1 and TRBJ2-7; TCRdb returns TRBD1, unconfirmable since there is no DNA. This CDR3 contains 13 residues. Germline-derived CDR1 and CDR2 are LGHDT and YNNKEL (reference sequence). Here the CDR3 reads CASSQQGGSEQYF.

The chain couples TRBV5-1 to TRBJ2-3; the TCRdb D gene call, TRBD1, has no DNA to confirm it. The CDR3 length is 14 residues. Germline CDR1 and CDR2: SGHRS and YFSETQ. CDR3 loop: CASSLRTGADTQYF.

The chain recombines TRBV4-3 with TRBJ2-7; TCRdb reports TRBD1, a call that lacks DNA to check it against. Germline lookup yields CDR1 LGHNA and CDR2 YSLEER. The CDR3 length is 15 residues. This CDR3 is CASSQQTGDFYEQYF.

J is TRBJ1-3 and V is TRBV5-1; TCRdb calls TRBD1, which cannot be checked without DNA. Germline V CDR1 and CDR2: SGHRS, YFSETQ. CDR3 size: 16 residues. The chain's CDR3 is CASSPVRDNSGNTIYF.

V and J are TRBV20-1 and TRBJ1-5; TCRdb outputs TRBD1, but without DNA this stays unchecked. The CDR3 consists of 14 residues. CDR1 and CDR2 from the germline V gene are DFQATT and SNEGSKA (reference sequence). The CDR3 loop reads CSARATGTGQPQHF.

The chain recombines TRBV29-1 with TRBJ2-7; TCRdb's D call of TRBD1 is untestable without DNA. This CDR3 region has 11 residues. Germline-derived CDR1 and CDR2 are SQVTM and ANQGSEA. The chain's CDR3 is CSAGTDYEQYF.

The rearrangement uses TRBV7-2 and TRBJ2-1. CDR1 SGHTA and CDR2 FQGNSA come from the germline V gene. The CDR3 length is 14 residues. The CDR3 region is CASSLGLVWNEQFF.

The chain joins TRBV11-3 to TRBJ2-3; TCRdb selects TRBD1, and the lack of DNA leaves this call unchecked. The CDR3 extends over 14 amino acids. CDR1 and CDR2 (germline): SGHNT, YENEEA. The chain's CDR3 is CASSRGILADTQYF. The entire variable domain, with the rest obtained from reference TRBV11-3 and TRBJ2-3, is as follows: EAGVVQSPRYKIIEKKQPVAFWCNPISGHNTLYWYLQNLGQGPELLIRYENEEAVDDSQLPKDRFSAERLKGVDSTLKIQPAELGDSAVYLCASSRGILADTQYFGPGTRLTVL.

This chain's CDR3 is CASRTGTSIWGTGELFF. V gene TRBV12-3 or TRBV12-4 combines with J gene TRBJ2-2; TCRdb names TRBD2, which stays unverified in the absence of DNA. CDR3 length: 17 residues.

The genes are TRBV18 and TRBJ2-3; absent DNA, TCRdb's TRBD1 call cannot be checked. Germline assignment: CDR1 KGHSH and CDR2 LQKENI. This CDR3 spans 14 amino acids. The CDR3 here is CASSPPRVTDTQYF. The full variable domain, its missing parts supplied by reference TRBV18 and TRBJ2-3, is NAGVMQNPRHLVRRRGQEARLRCSPMKGHSHVYWYRQLPEEGLKFMVYLQKENIIDESGMPKERFSAEFPKEGPSILRIQQVVRGDSAAYFCASSPPRVTDTQYFGPGTRLTVL.

The gene calls are TRBV12-3 or TRBV12-4 and TRBJ1-1; with no DNA, the TCRdb D assignment of TRBD1 cannot be verified. The CDR3 is made up of 15 amino acids. CDR3 protein: CASTRNGPGTPEAFF.

The rearrangement uses TRBV4-3 and TRBJ1-1. Germline-derived CDR1 and CDR2 are LGHNA and YSLEER. The CDR3 runs 14 residues. CDR3 sequence reads: CASSQVIGNTEAFF.